The 9 T cell receptor beta chains presented below share a single source sample, sequenced in a study of blood T cell repertoires in COVID-19. Profiled with immunoSEQ multiplex PCR; TCRdb holds only in-frame clones, not every one. The sample includes over 200,000 clones, around nine tenths of them seen just once. Sequencing was done on a sample of peripheral blood. These receptors came from an older woman with acute or convalescent COVID-19.

The V gene is TRBV5-1, the J gene TRBJ2-5; 9 bases fit TRBD2. The V gene end was trimmed by 4 bases and the J gene end by 5 bases; junction bases not matched to a gene: 12. The CDR3 covers 16 residues. The V gene's germline CDR1 is SGHRS and CDR2 YFSETQ. DNA of the CDR3: TGCGCCAGCAGCCCTACCTTAGCGGGGGAAGGGGAGACCCAGTACTTC. Amino acid sequence: CASSPTLAGEGETQYF.

The gene calls are TRBV5-4 and TRBJ1-3, with 7 bases matching TRBD1. The V gene's germline CDR1 is SGHNT and CDR2 YYREEE (reference sequence). J gave up 0 bases and V 3 bases, and 9 bases lay outside the gene matches. This CDR3 is built from 17 residues. The CDR3 here is CASSSFGTAYSGNTIYF. CDR3 DNA: TGTGCCAGCAGCTCGTTTGGGACAGCCTACTCTGGAAACACCATATATTTT.

The chain couples TRBV19 to TRBJ1-6; 7 nucleotides align to TRBD1. CDR1 is LNHDA and CDR2 is SQIVND in the germline V gene (reference sequence). This CDR3 contains 14 residues. With V trimmed by 4 bases and J by 9 bases, 6 bases remained unmatched. The CDR3 is CASSTRGGGSPLHF. Here the CDR3 DNA reads TGTGCCAGTAGTACGCGAGGGGGCGGTTCACCCCTCCACTTT.

V usage is TRBV18 and J usage is TRBJ1-1, with 8 bases fitting TRBD1. CDR1 is KGHSH and CDR2 is LQKENI in the germline V gene. V gave up 4 bases and J gave up 2 bases; unmatched junction bases: 6. CDR3 length: 15 amino acids. CDR3 sequence reads: CASSRSDRDNTEAFF. CDR3 coding DNA: TGTGCCAGCTCACGATCGGACAGGGACAACACTGAAGCTTTCTTT.

CDR3 sequence: CASSPGWGAEAFF. The CDR3 DNA is TGTGCCAGCAGCCCCGGTTGGGGAGCTGAAGCTTTCTTT. The chain is built from TRBV27 and TRBJ1-1; D gene ambiguous. Germline CDR1 reads MNHEY; CDR2 reads SMNVEV (reference sequence). V lost 6 bases to trimming and J lost 6 bases, with 14 bases between them. CDR3 length equals 13 residues.

This clone was counted a few times. The chain employs TRBV28 and TRBJ2-7, with a weak D call TRBD1 (6 bases). Germline V CDR1 and CDR2: MDHEN, SYDVKM. The CDR3 has 13 residues. Trimming shortened V by 7 bases and J by 1 base, and 11 bases separated the two germline ends. CDR3 in amino acids: CASKRGGSYEQYF. The CDR3 DNA follows: TGTGCCAGCAAGCGAGGGGGTTCCTACGAGCAGTACTTC.

The chain employs TRBV19 and TRBJ1-4; 8 nucleotides agree with TRBD1. The germline V gene has CDR1 LNHDA and CDR2 SQIVND (reference sequence). CDR3 size: 13 residues. The V segment lost 5 bases and the J segment 11 bases; nucleotides outside the gene matches: 7. The CDR3 here is CASSGQGAQKLFF. CDR3 DNA: TGTGCCAGTAGTGGTCAGGGGGCGCAGAAACTGTTTTTT. Full variable domain (outside the CDR3, taken from reference TRBV19 and TRBJ1-4): DGGITQSPKYLFRKEGQNVTLSCEQNLNHDAMYWYRQDPGQGLRLIYYSQIVNDFQKGDIAEGYSVSREKKESFPLTVTSAQKNPTAFYLCASSGQGAQKLFFGSGTQLSVL.

This clone appeared a few times. The chain recombines TRBV3-1 (or the pseudogene TRBV3-2) with TRBJ2-2; no clear D. V was clipped by 3 bases and J by 6 bases, with 14 bases between them. The CDR3 is 15 residues long. Per germline, CDR1 LGHDT and CDR2 YNNKEL (reference sequence). CDR3 sequence: CASSQAARGPGELFF. Here the CDR3 DNA reads TGTGCCAGCAGCCAGGCTGCTAGAGGTCCCGGGGAGCTGTTTTTT.

This clone was seen a single time. The chain has TRBV3-1 (or the pseudogene TRBV3-2) and TRBJ2-3; 8 bases match TRBD1. This CDR3 is 16 amino acids long. Germline V gene sequence: CDR1 LGHDT, CDR2 YNNKEL (reference sequence). The J segment lost 0 bases and the V segment lost 4 bases, leaving 6 bases of the junction unmatched. The CDR3 nucleotides are TGTGCCAGCAGCCGGATGACAGGGGCGAGCACAGATACGCAGTATTTT. Amino acids: CASSRMTGASTDTQYF.